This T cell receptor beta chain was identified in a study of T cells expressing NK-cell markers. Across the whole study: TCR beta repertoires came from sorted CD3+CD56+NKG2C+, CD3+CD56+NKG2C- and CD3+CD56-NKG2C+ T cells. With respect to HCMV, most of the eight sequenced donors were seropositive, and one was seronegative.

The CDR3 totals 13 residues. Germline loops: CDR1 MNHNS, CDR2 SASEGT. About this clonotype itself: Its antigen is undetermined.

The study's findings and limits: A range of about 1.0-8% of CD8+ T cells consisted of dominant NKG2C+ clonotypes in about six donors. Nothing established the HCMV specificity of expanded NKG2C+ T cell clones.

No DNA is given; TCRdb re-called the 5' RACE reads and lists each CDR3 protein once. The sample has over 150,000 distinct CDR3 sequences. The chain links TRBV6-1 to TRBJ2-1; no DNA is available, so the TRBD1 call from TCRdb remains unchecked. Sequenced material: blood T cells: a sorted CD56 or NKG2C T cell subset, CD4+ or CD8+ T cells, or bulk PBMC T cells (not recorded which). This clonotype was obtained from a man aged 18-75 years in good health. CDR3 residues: CATSGSGLYEQFF.